The T cell receptor beta chain under discussion was sequenced for a study of CD8+CD57+ T cells in acquired aplastic anemia (dated by TCRdb to the late 2010s). Background for the entire study: A mean of 3.2 ug of DNA, ranging from roughly 0.19 to 27.4 ug, was extracted from sorted CD4+ and CD8+ cells. For healthy donor samples, the average read count was about 10.8 million for CD4+ cells and 11.0 million for CD8+ cells. What the study reported, not specific to this receptor: CD8+ Simpson's diversity did not differ significantly between patients and healthy controls (P=0.060). Although some 28 CD8+ CDR3 sequences were shared by patients and controls, these sequences appeared highly expressed in patients and within the immunodominant clones of patients.

The CDR3 has 14 amino acids, counting the end cysteine and phenylalanine. CDR3 DNA only is kept here, 42 bases in frame from base 1. V is shortened by 5 bases, J by 9 bases, and the region joining them spans 14 bases. The germline V gene (reference sequence) supplies CDR1 LNHDA and CDR2 SQIVND. In the study, sorted CD4+ and CD8+ blood T cells from patients with severe aplastic anemia and from healthy subjects underwent deep sequencing of TCR repertoires. Ficoll-Paque density gradient centrifugation was used to isolate peripheral blood mononuclear cells. Before DNA extraction, CD4+ and CD8+ T cells were sorted with FACS or magnetic beads. Profiling of TCR beta VDJ combinations and CDR3 sequences used genomic DNA as the template. TCR repertoire sequencing was run on an Illumina HiSeq 2000. Per the source publication's procedure: Repertoire assessment relied on Simpson's diversity index, CDR3 size and DJ length profiles, and TRBV/TRBJ rearrangement plots. The most abundant DNA sequence in the deep sequencing data was defined as the immunodominant clone. CDR3 amino acid sequences were checked for sharing between subjects and were compared against published repertoires and the VDJdb database. TCRdb ran its own pipeline on the public reads, namely fastp trimming at Q25 and MiXCR clone calling, and kept in-frame beta chains. Duplicate CDR3 protein sequences are folded into a single record with the most common DNA and genes. Clone size and V and J calls follow TCRdb, not the original study. The sample profile shows more than 100,000 distinct CDR3 sequences; 41% of them were found once. In total, the top ten clones hold over 6.5% of the sample.

The table lists this clonotype with many counts. Its antigen remains undetermined. No quality values exist for individual bases; no much larger clone is one base distant. The specimen was sorted CD4+, CD8+, or CD8+CD57+ T cells (not recorded which) from PBMCs. Recombination linked TRBV19 to TRBJ1-6; the D gene is perhaps TRBD1, from 6 matching bases. The TCR originated in a human donor in good health, serving as a control. The CDR3 protein: CASSYQGIGSPLHF. The sequenced DNA: TGTGCCAGTAGTTACCAGGGGATCGGTTCACCCCTCCACTTT.